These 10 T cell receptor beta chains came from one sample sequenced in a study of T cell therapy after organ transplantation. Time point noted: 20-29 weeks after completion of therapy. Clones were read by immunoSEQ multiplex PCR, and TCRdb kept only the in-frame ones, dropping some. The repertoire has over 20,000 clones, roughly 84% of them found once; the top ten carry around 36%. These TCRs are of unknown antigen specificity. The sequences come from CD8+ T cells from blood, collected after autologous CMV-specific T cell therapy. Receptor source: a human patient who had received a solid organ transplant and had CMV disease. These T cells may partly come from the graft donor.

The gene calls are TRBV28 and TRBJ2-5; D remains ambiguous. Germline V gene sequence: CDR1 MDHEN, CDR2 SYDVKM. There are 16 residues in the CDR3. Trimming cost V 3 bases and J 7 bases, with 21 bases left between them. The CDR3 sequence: CASSLSDARFFGTQYF. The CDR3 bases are TGTGCCAGCAGTTTGTCAGACGCCCGGTTTTTTGGGACCCAGTACTTC.

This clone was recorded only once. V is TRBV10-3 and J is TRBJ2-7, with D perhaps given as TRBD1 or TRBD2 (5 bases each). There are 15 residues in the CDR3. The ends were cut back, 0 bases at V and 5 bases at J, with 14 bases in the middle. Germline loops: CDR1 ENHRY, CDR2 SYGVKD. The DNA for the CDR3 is TGTGCCATCAGTGAGTCGCGAGGGGCGCAACACGAGCAGTACTTC. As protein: CAISESRGAQHEQYF.

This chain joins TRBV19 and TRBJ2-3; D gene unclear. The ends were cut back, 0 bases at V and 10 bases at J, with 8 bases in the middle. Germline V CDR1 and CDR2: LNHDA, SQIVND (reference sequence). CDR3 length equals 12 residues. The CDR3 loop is CASSIDRLPQYF. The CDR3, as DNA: TGTGCCAGTAGTATAGATAGATTACCGCAGTATTTT. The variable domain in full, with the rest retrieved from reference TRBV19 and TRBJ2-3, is DGGITQSPKYLFRKEGQNVTLSCEQNLNHDAMYWYRQDPGQGLRLIYYSQIVNDFQKGDIAEGYSVSREKKESFPLTVTSAQKNPTAFYLCASSIDRLPQYFGPGTRLTVL.

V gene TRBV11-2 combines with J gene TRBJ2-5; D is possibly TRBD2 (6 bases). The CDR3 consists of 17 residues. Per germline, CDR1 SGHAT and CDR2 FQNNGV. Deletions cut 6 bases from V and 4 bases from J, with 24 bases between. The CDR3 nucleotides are TGTGCCAGCAGATCCCTAAAAGGGGACTCAGGAGGAGAGACCCAGTACTTC. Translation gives CASRSLKGDSGGETQYF.

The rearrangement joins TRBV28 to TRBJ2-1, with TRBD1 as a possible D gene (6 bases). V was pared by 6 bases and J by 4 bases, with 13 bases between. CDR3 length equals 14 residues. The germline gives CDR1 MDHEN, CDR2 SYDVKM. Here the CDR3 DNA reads TGTGCCAGCAGCCCACAGGGTGATTACAATGAGCAGTTCTTC. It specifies CASSPQGDYNEQFF.

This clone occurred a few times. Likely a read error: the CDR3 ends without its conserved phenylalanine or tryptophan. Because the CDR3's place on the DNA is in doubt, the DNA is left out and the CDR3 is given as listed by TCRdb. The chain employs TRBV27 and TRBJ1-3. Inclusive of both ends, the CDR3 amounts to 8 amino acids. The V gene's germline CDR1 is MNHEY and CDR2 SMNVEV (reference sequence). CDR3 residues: CASSQPQP.

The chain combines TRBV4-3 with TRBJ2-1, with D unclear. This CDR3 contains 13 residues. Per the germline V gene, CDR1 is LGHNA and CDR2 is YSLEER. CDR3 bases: TGCGCTTCAAGTCCGACTCGAGGTAATGAGCAGTTCTTC. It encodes CASSPTRGNEQFF.

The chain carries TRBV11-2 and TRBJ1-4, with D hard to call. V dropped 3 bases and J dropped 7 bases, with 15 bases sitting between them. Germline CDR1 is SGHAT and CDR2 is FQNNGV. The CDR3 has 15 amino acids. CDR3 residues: CASSLGRALREKLFF. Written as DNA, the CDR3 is TGTGCCAGCAGCTTGGGTCGAGCCCTACGTGAAAAACTGTTTTTT. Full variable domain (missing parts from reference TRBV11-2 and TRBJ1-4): EAGVAQSPRYKIIEKRQSVAFWCNPISGHATLYWYQQILGQGPKLLIQFQNNGVVDDSQLPKDRFSAERLKGVDSTLKIQPAKLEDSAVYLCASSLGRALREKLFFGSGTQLSVL.

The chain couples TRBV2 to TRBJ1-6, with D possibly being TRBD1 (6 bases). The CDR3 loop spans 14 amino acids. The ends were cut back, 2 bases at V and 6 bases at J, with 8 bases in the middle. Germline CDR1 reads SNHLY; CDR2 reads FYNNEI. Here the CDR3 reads CASSENRANSPLHF. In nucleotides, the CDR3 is TGTGCCAGCAGTGAAAACAGGGCTAATTCACCCCTCCACTTT.

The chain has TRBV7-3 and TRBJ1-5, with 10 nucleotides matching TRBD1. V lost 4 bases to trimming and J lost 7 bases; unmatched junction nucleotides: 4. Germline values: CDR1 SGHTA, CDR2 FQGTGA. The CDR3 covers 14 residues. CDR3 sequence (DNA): TGTGCCAGCAGCTCGACAGGGGGCGGGCAGCCCCAGCATTTT. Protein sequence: CASSSTGGGQPQHF.